The 5 T cell receptor beta chains reported below all come from one sample, sequenced in a study of control samples from healthy donors and cancer patients. This table comes from immunoSEQ multiplex PCR, and its TCRdb copy is limited to in-frame clones, with some not included. The sample includes 120,000 to 150,000 clones, roughly 89% of them seen just once. Sequencing was done on a sample of blood. Source of these receptors: a man aged 25-45 years in good health.

This chain uses TRBV5-4 with TRBJ2-1; D uncertain. There are 13 residues in the CDR3. Germline V lookup: CDR1 SGHNT, CDR2 YYREEE (reference sequence). Trimming shortened V by 0 bases and J by 3 bases, and 4 bases separated the two germline ends. DNA for the CDR3: TGTGCCAGCAGCTTGGAACACTACAATGAGCAGTTCTTC. The encoded protein is CASSLEHYNEQFF.

This clone has more than one count but fewer than ten. The CDR3: CAGGTGEFNEQYF. DNA for the CDR3: TGTGCCGGGGGGACAGGGGAGTTTAACGAGCAGTACTTC. This sequence joins TRBV6-5 and TRBJ2-7, with 10 nucleotides matching TRBD1. Trimming removed 11 bases from V and 5 bases from J; junction bases left unmatched: 9. The CDR3 runs to 13 residues. Looked up from germline, CDR1 is MNHEY and CDR2 is SVGAGI.

In DNA form, the CDR3 reads TGTGCCAGCAGAACGGGACAGGGCTATGGCTACACCTTC. Protein: CASRTGQGYGYTF. This chain connects TRBV6-5 to TRBJ1-2; 9 nucleotides line up with TRBD1. This CDR3 spans 13 amino acids. CDR1 MNHEY and CDR2 SVGAGI come from the germline V gene. V lost 6 bases to trimming and J lost 4 bases; unmatched junction nucleotides: 3.

This chain's CDR3 is CASSDDGARGYTF. The CDR3 DNA reads TGTGCCAGCAGTGACGACGGCGCTCGGGGCTACACCTTC. This chain connects TRBV6-4 to TRBJ1-2; no clear D gene. This CDR3 contains 13 residues. The V and J ends lost 2 bases and 8 bases respectively, with 12 bases between them. Per the germline V gene, CDR1 is MRHNA and CDR2 is SNTAGT.

The V and J genes are TRBV2 and TRBJ2-5; 10 bases fit TRBD2. The CDR3 is 15 residues long. Germline trimming cut 7 bases from V and 3 bases from J; bases unmatched to any gene: 8. In germline, CDR1 is SNHLY, CDR2 FYNNEI. The CDR3 spells CASISLAGVEETQYF. As DNA, the CDR3 is TGTGCCAGCATTAGTCTAGCGGGAGTTGAAGAGACCCAGTACTTC.